These 23 T cell receptor beta chains came from one sample sequenced in a study of blood T cell repertoires in COVID-19. Measured with immunoSEQ multiplex PCR; TCRdb has only the in-frame clones, and not every one. The repertoire holds about 140,000 clones, with 60% to 80% as singletons. Material: peripheral blood. These receptors all come from a man in his sixties who had recovered from COVID-19.

This chain links TRBV12-3 or TRBV12-4 with TRBJ2-5; 7 bases align to TRBD1. The CDR3 sequence is 13 residues long. V dropped 6 bases and J dropped 3; count of bases not matched to a gene: 4. CDR3 nucleotide sequence: TGTGCCAGCAGCCGGGACAGCAAAGAGACCCAGTACTTC. Protein sequence: CASSRDSKETQYF.

The V gene is TRBV7-9, the J gene TRBJ1-3, with 7 bases aligning to TRBD1. CDR3 size: 15 residues. V lost 5 bases, J lost 1 base, and 5 bases stayed unmatched. Looked up from germline, CDR1 is SEHNR and CDR2 is FQNEAQ (reference sequence). The CDR3 here is CASSQRQGSGNTIYF. In DNA form, the CDR3 reads TGTGCCAGCAGCCAAAGACAGGGATCTGGAAACACCATATATTTT.

The V and J genes are TRBV19 and TRBJ2-5, with 12 positions matching TRBD2. V lost 5 bases, J lost 5 bases, and 9 bases stayed unmatched. CDR1 and CDR2 (germline): LNHDA, SQIVND (reference sequence). There are 16 residues in the CDR3. CDR3 residues: CASSPRTSGIGETQYF. CDR3 nucleotides: TGTGCCAGTAGTCCCCGGACTAGCGGGATTGGCGAGACCCAGTACTTC.

The chain carries TRBV4-3 and TRBJ2-5; a possible D gene is TRBD2 (5 bases). Germline CDR1 and CDR2: LGHNA and YSLEER. The CDR3 is 15 residues long. V was clipped by 0 bases and J by 3 bases, with 11 bases between them. The CDR3 reads CASSQDGGVEETQYF. The CDR3 region has the DNA TGCGCCAGCAGCCAAGATGGAGGTGTAGAAGAGACCCAGTACTTC.

The rearrangement uses TRBV11-2 and TRBJ2-3, with TRBD2 matching 8 bases. CDR1 and CDR2 (germline): SGHAT, FQNNGV. This CDR3 has 13 amino acids. V gave up 4 bases and J gave up 5 bases; unmatched junction bases: 2. CDR3 loop: CASSWRGEDTQYF. The CDR3 DNA follows: TGTGCCAGCAGCTGGCGGGGGGAAGATACGCAGTATTTT.

This chain joins TRBV11-2 and TRBJ1-2; no clear D. The CDR3 loop spans 12 amino acids. Germline V CDR1 and CDR2: SGHAT, FQNNGV. Trimming pared 1 base from V and 8 bases from J, leaving 8 bases between. CDR3 nucleotide sequence: TGTGCCAGCAGCTTAGGCGGGGTCGGCTACACCTTC. The encoded protein is CASSLGGVGYTF.

The chain recombines TRBV7-2 with TRBJ1-4; 7 nucleotides match TRBD1. CDR3 length: 14 amino acids. In germline, CDR1 is SGHTA, CDR2 FQGNSA. The V segment lost 5 bases and the J segment 6 bases; nucleotides outside the gene matches: 6. CDR3 protein: CASSPDRDDEKLFF. CDR3 DNA: TGTGCCAGCAGCCCCGACAGGGACGATGAAAAACTGTTTTTT.

This chain uses TRBV9 with TRBJ2-7; weak D call: TRBD2 (5 bases). In germline, CDR1 is SGDLS, CDR2 YYNGEE. Trimming stripped 0 bases from V and 4 bases from J, with 14 bases between. This CDR3 spans 15 amino acids. The CDR3: CASSVAPTSGYEQYF. CDR3 nucleotide sequence: TGTGCCAGCAGCGTAGCCCCCACGAGCGGTTACGAGCAGTACTTC.

This clone showed up just a few times. The chain links TRBV4-1 to TRBJ2-3; D unclear. Germline V CDR1 and CDR2: MGHRA, YSYEKL. Trimming cost V 2 bases and J 1 base, with 7 bases left between them. CDR3 length equals 14 residues. CDR3 residues: CASSQPSRTDTQYF. In DNA, the CDR3 is TGCGCCAGCAGCCAACCATCCCGCACAGATACGCAGTATTTT.

The table lists this clone with a count of one. The chain recombines TRBV6-1 with TRBJ2-7; the D gene is possibly TRBD1 (6 bases). Trimming took 5 bases from V and 4 from J, leaving 9 bases between them. This CDR3 contains 12 residues. Germline CDR1 reads MNHNS; CDR2 reads SASEGT. The CDR3 protein is CASSTTGYEQYF. In DNA form, the CDR3 reads TGTGCCAGCAGTACGACAGGATACGAGCAGTACTTC.

This clone has just one count. The chain joins TRBV11-2 to TRBJ1-4; maybe TRBD1 (5 bases). The germline V gene encodes CDR1 SGHAT and CDR2 FQNNGV. The CDR3 runs 15 residues. V lost 0 bases to trimming and J lost 8 bases, with 13 bases between them. The CDR3 loop is CASSLDGGEAEKLFF. CDR3 DNA sequence: TGTGCCAGCAGCTTAGATGGGGGGGAAGCCGAAAAACTGTTTTTT.

J is TRBJ1-4 and V is TRBV30; D is perhaps TRBD1 (6 bases). CDR3 length equals 14 residues. Trimming stripped 4 bases from V and 2 bases from J, with 11 bases between. CDR1 GTSNPN and CDR2 SVGIG come from the germline V gene (reference sequence). The CDR3 spells CAWNTGLTNEKLFF. DNA for the CDR3: TGTGCCTGGAATACAGGGCTGACTAATGAAAAACTGTTTTTT. The full variable domain, its missing parts supplied by reference TRBV30 and TRBJ1-4, is SQTIHQWPATLVQPVGSPLSLECTVEGTSNPNLYWYRQAAGRGLQLLFYSVGIGQISSEVPQNLSASRPQDRQFILSSKKLLLSDSGFYLCAWNTGLTNEKLFFGSGTQLSVL.

The J gene is TRBJ1-2, the V gene TRBV7-2, with D unresolved. The CDR3 loop spans 16 amino acids. Germline CDR1 SGHTA, CDR2 FQGNSA. Trimming left V 5 bases short and J 0 bases short, with 16 bases between. The CDR3 loop is CASSPSSSDSNYGYTF. The CDR3 DNA sequence: TGTGCCAGCAGCCCAAGTTCATCCGACTCTAACTATGGCTACACCTTC.

This chain connects TRBV5-6 to TRBJ1-2; D call uncertain. The CDR3 contains 13 residues. Germline V CDR1 and CDR2: SGHDT, YYEEEE. The V gene lost 0 bases and the J gene lost 8 bases, with 11 bases spanning the gap. The CDR3 sequence: CASSLARWSGYTF. CDR3 DNA sequence: TGTGCCAGCAGCTTGGCCAGGTGGTCGGGCTACACCTTC.

The gene calls are TRBV6-5 and TRBJ2-7, with 11 nucleotides matching TRBD2. The CDR3 covers 14 residues. The V gene's germline CDR1 is MNHEY and CDR2 SVGAGI. With V trimmed by 5 bases and J by 3 bases, 3 bases remained unmatched. CDR3 sequence: CASSPSGGNYEQYF. The DNA of the CDR3 is TGTGCCAGCAGTCCTAGCGGGGGGAACTACGAGCAGTACTTC.

V usage is TRBV3-1 (or the pseudogene TRBV3-2) and J usage is TRBJ2-5; TRBD2 agrees at 8 bases. Trimming took 4 bases from V and 2 from J; bases not matched to a gene: 6. CDR3 length: 15 residues. From germline, CDR1 is LGHDT and CDR2 YNNKEL (reference sequence). The DNA for the CDR3 is TGTGCCAGCAGCCGAAGCGGGAGCCTTCAAGAGACCCAGTACTTC. Translated: CASSRSGSLQETQYF.

The rearrangement uses TRBV6-2 or TRBV6-3 and TRBJ1-5; TRBD1 agrees at 7 bases. J was trimmed by 7 bases and V by 2 bases; bases with no gene match: 8. Per germline, CDR1 MNHEY and CDR2 SVGEGT. The CDR3 covers 15 residues. The CDR3 loop is CASSYTGQPGQPQHF. DNA of the CDR3: TGTGCCAGCAGTTACACGGGACAGCCGGGGCAGCCCCAGCATTTT.

The rearrangement uses TRBV12-3 or TRBV12-4 and TRBJ1-2; D perhaps matches TRBD1 (6 bases). This CDR3 comprises 13 residues. V lost 6 bases, J lost 5 bases, and 13 bases lay in between. CDR3 region: CASSPQTGYGYTF. DNA for the CDR3: TGTGCCAGCAGCCCTCAGACAGGATATGGCTACACCTTC.

A single count supports this clone. The chain couples TRBV4-3 to TRBJ2-3, with 11 positions matching TRBD2. CDR1 and CDR2 from the germline V gene are LGHNA and YSLEER. V shed 0 bases, J shed 3 bases, and the junction held 11 bases outside the gene matches. The CDR3 is made up of 19 amino acids. The CDR3 region has the DNA TGCGCCAGCAGCCAAGATATTAGCGGGAGGGTTGGGGTTACAGATACGCAGTATTTT. Protein sequence: CASSQDISGRVGVTDTQYF.

The rearrangement joins TRBV11-3 to TRBJ2-1; TRBD2 matches at 9 bases. Trimming took 6 bases from V and 0 from J; bases not matched to a gene: 3. CDR1 and CDR2 from the germline V gene are SGHNT and YENEEA. This CDR3 has 15 amino acids. In DNA, the CDR3 is TGTGCCAGCAGTCGTAGCGGGAGCTCCTACAATGAGCAGTTCTTC. This sequence encodes CASSRSGSSYNEQFF.

The chain employs TRBV5-1 and TRBJ2-1, with 10 bases identical to TRBD2. From germline, CDR1 is SGHRS and CDR2 YFSETQ. The CDR3 consists of 15 residues. Losses at the gene ends were 4 bases for V and 3 bases for J; bases not matched to a gene: 4. CDR3 nucleotide sequence: TGCGCCAGCAGCCCCGGGACTAGCGACTACAATGAGCAGTTCTTC. Residues: CASSPGTSDYNEQFF.

The V call is TRBV7-2, the J call TRBJ2-5; D possibly corresponds to TRBD1 (6 bases). This CDR3 has 14 amino acids. Germline loops: CDR1 SGHTA, CDR2 FQGNSA. V lost 1 base and J lost 5, with 11 bases in between. CDR3 sequence (DNA): TGTGCCAGCAGCTTAGTAACAGGGTGGGAGACCCAGTACTTC. It yields the protein CASSLVTGWETQYF.

This sequence joins TRBV7-9 and TRBJ2-5; TRBD2 aligns across 8 bases. The CDR3 consists of 14 residues. The trim removed 7 bases at V and 5 bases at J, leaving 9 bases unmatched. Germline V lookup: CDR1 SEHNR, CDR2 FQNEAQ (reference sequence). CDR3 sequence (DNA): TGTGCCAGCAATCCCGGGGGGGCCGGGGAGACCCAGTACTTC. Amino acids: CASNPGGAGETQYF.